The 22 T cell receptor beta chains listed next were all sequenced from one sample in a study of shared clonotypes between healthy human individuals. Clones were sequenced by immunoSEQ multiplex PCR, and TCRdb holds only the in-frame ones, with some missing. The sample shows over 2 million clones, less than 95% of them seen only once. Sequencing was carried out using naive CD4+ T cells from PBMCs. As to subset: CD45RA+ positively selected. The receptors here all came from a man aged 18 to 29 in good health. Some clones in this sample may be carry-over from other donors' samples.

V gene TRBV13 combines with J gene TRBJ1-1, with TRBD1 matching 8 bases. Germline assignment: CDR1 PRHDT and CDR2 FYEKMQ (reference sequence). The CDR3 length is 18 residues. J lost 1 base, V lost 3 bases, and 13 bases had no gene match. The CDR3 DNA reads TGTGCCAGCAGCTTCTTCCGGACAGGGCGATCGGGGAACACTGAAGCTTTCTTT. Its protein product is CASSFFRTGRSGNTEAFF.

The V gene is TRBV7-9, the J gene TRBJ2-5; D gene ambiguous. This CDR3 has 14 amino acids. Germline V gene sequence: CDR1 SEHNR, CDR2 FQNEAQ (reference sequence). V was pared by 5 bases and J by 5 bases, with 15 bases between. The CDR3 loop is CASSLYTDRETQYF. The CDR3 nucleotides read TGTGCCAGCAGCCTGTATACGGACCGGGAGACCCAGTACTTC.

This clone was detected only once. This chain connects TRBV27 to TRBJ2-3, with D possibly being TRBD2 (5 bases). The CDR3 length is 17 residues. Trimming left V 2 bases short and J 5 bases short, with 20 bases between. Germline V gene data show CDR1 as MNHEY and CDR2 as SMNVEV (reference sequence). Written as DNA, the CDR3 is TGTGCCAGCAGTTTACTGGAGGCGGGCGCCGGCAAAGATACGCAGTATTTT. It encodes CASSLLEAGAGKDTQYF.

CDR3 in amino acids: CASSLNAGTLNTEAFF. The CDR3 bases are TGCGCCAGCAGCCTAAATGCCGGGACACTGAACACTGAAGCTTTCTTT. The chain employs TRBV5-1 and TRBJ1-1; D may be TRBD1 (6 bases). CDR1 is SGHRS and CDR2 is YFSETQ in the germline V gene. Trimming shortened V by 4 bases and J by 0 bases, and 16 bases separated the two germline ends. The CDR3 has 16 residues.

CDR3 coding DNA: TGCGCCAGCAGCTTGCGATCCGACTACAATGAGCAGTTCTTC. It specifies CASSLRSDYNEQFF. The chain links TRBV5-1 to TRBJ2-1, with unresolved D. V was trimmed by 1 base and J by 3 bases, leaving 8 bases between them. The CDR3 contains 14 residues. CDR1 is SGHRS, CDR2 YFSETQ, per germline. The full variable domain, with the rest looked up from reference TRBV5-1 and TRBJ2-1, is KAGVTQTPRYLIKTRGQQVTLSCSPISGHRSVSWYQQTPGQGLQFLFEYFSETQRNKGNFPGRFSGRQFSNSRSEMNVSTLELGDSALYLCASSLRSDYNEQFFGPGTRLTVL.

V is TRBV4-2 and J is TRBJ1-1; D unclear. Germline V gene lookup returns CDR1 LGHNA and CDR2 YNFKEQ. This CDR3 is 14 amino acids long. V was trimmed by 4 bases and J by 6 bases, leaving 15 bases between them. In DNA form, the CDR3 reads TGTGCCAGCAGCCCCCGTTCCCTGGCACCTGAAGCTTTCTTT. Its protein product is CASSPRSLAPEAFF.

J is TRBJ1-6 and V is TRBV5-4; D call uncertain. Germline-derived CDR1 and CDR2 are SGHNT and YYREEE (reference sequence). The V gene lost 0 bases and the J gene lost 10 bases, with 11 bases spanning the gap. This CDR3 has 14 amino acids. The CDR3 is CASSLAAQSSPLHF. Written as DNA, the CDR3 is TGTGCCAGCAGCTTGGCGGCGCAGAGCTCACCCCTCCACTTT.

The chain links TRBV5-6 to TRBJ1-4, with D unresolved. V was clipped by 1 base and J by 2 bases, with 6 bases between them. The CDR3 is 14 residues long. Germline CDR1 SGHDT, CDR2 YYEEEE. The CDR3, as DNA: TGTGCCAGCAGCTTGAGGTCCACTAATGAAAAACTGTTTTTT. Protein product: CASSLRSTNEKLFF.

The V call is TRBV5-6, the J call TRBJ2-3; D is possibly TRBD1 (6 bases). The CDR3 consists of 15 residues. Trimming removed 0 bases from V and 5 bases from J, with 13 bases in between. In germline, CDR1 is SGHDT, CDR2 YYEEEE. CDR3 nucleotide sequence: TGTGCCAGCAGCTTGGGGCTAGGGGGTGGAGATACGCAGTATTTT. It codes for CASSLGLGGGDTQYF.

The chain is built from TRBV19 and TRBJ1-3; D possibly corresponds to TRBD1 (6 bases). CDR1 is LNHDA, CDR2 SQIVND, per germline (reference sequence). This CDR3 comprises 16 residues. V was shortened by 8 bases and J by 0 bases, with 17 bases between the two germline ends. CDR3 in amino acids: CASGPGQFFSGNTIYF. The CDR3 DNA reads TGTGCCAGTGGCCCGGGACAATTTTTCTCTGGAAACACCATATATTTT.

This rearrangement joins TRBV30 to TRBJ2-1, with 13 bases aligning to TRBD2. V gave up 5 bases and J gave up 0 bases; unmatched junction bases: 4. The CDR3 loop spans 16 amino acids. Germline V lookup: CDR1 GTSNPN, CDR2 SVGIG (reference sequence). The chain's CDR3 is CAWRGLAGSSYNEQFF. The CDR3 coding sequence is TGTGCCTGGCGGGGACTAGCGGGAAGCTCCTACAATGAGCAGTTCTTC.

The chain combines TRBV5-1 with TRBJ1-1; D perhaps matches TRBD1 (6 bases). The CDR3 covers 15 residues. Germline lookup yields CDR1 SGHRS and CDR2 YFSETQ. V lost 1 base and J 5 bases, leaving 15 bases between the germline ends. The CDR3 coding sequence is TGCGCCAGCAGCTTGATCAGGGGCCGGAGAACTGAAGCTTTCTTT. It codes for CASSLIRGRRTEAFF. Combining the CDR3 with reference TRBV5-1 and TRBJ1-1 gives the whole variable domain KAGVTQTPRYLIKTRGQQVTLSCSPISGHRSVSWYQQTPGQGLQFLFEYFSETQRNKGNFPGRFSGRQFSNSRSEMNVSTLELGDSALYLCASSLIRGRRTEAFFGQGTRLTVV.

This clone was seen only once. The chain recombines TRBV15 with TRBJ2-6; D might be TRBD1 (6 bases). V lost 1 base to trimming and J lost 2 bases, with 15 bases between them. The germline V gene encodes CDR1 LNHNV and CDR2 YYDKDF (reference sequence). The CDR3 has 18 residues. The DNA of the CDR3 is TGTGCCACCAGCAGAGGACTCGGGACATTTGCTGGGGCCAACGTCCTGACTTTC. Its translation: CATSRGLGTFAGANVLTF.

Comment on this clone: Other nucleotide sequences in the sample specify the same CDR3. CDR3 sequence reads: CAWSRQGYEQYF. CDR3 DNA sequence: TGTGCCTGGAGTCGACAGGGCTACGAGCAGTACTTC. The rearrangement uses TRBV30 and TRBJ2-7, with 7 bases that match TRBD1. CDR3 length: 12 amino acids. In germline, CDR1 is GTSNPN, CDR2 SVGIG (reference sequence). V was clipped by 2 bases and J by 3 bases; unmatched bases: 1.

J is TRBJ2-7 and V is TRBV28, with D possibly being TRBD1 (5 bases). Per germline, CDR1 MDHEN and CDR2 SYDVKM. This CDR3 is built from 14 residues. V was trimmed by 10 bases and J by 2 bases, leaving 18 bases between them. The DNA for the CDR3 is TGTGCCACCGCCGACAGAACCGCCGCCTACGAGCAGTACTTC. Protein product: CATADRTAAYEQYF.

The rearrangement links TRBV28 to TRBJ1-2; D may be TRBD1 (6 bases). V was trimmed by 4 bases and J by 5 bases, leaving 11 bases between them. CDR1 MDHEN and CDR2 SYDVKM come from the germline V gene. The CDR3 is made up of 13 amino acids. The CDR3 region is CASSSSGQYGYTF. CDR3 bases: TGTGCCAGCAGTTCCAGCGGACAGTATGGCTACACCTTC.

CDR3 loop: CASSHPTGPGDLDGYTF. The DNA of the CDR3 is TGTGCCAGCAGCCACCCGACCGGGCCGGGGGATCTAGATGGCTACACCTTC. The V gene is TRBV14, the J gene TRBJ1-2; weak D call: TRBD1 (5 bases). Germline V gene lookup returns CDR1 SGHDN and CDR2 FVKESK. The CDR3 loop spans 17 amino acids. The V end was cut by 3 bases, the J end by 6 bases, with 23 bases between.

Comments on this clone: In the same sample, other DNA sequences code for this CDR3. The rearrangement uses TRBV6-5 and TRBJ2-3; D not certain. CDR1 and CDR2 (germline): MNHEY, SVGAGI. Trimming stripped 0 bases from V and 0 bases from J, with 4 bases between. There are 14 residues in the CDR3. As DNA, the CDR3 is TGTGCCAGCAGTTACTCGGCTAGCACAGATACGCAGTATTTT. It encodes CASSYSASTDTQYF.

The rearrangement links TRBV7-3 to TRBJ2-1; D is perhaps TRBD2 (6 bases). Trimming took off 0 bases at V and 1 base at J, with 16 bases between the two ends. This CDR3 has 18 residues. Germline CDR1 reads SGHTA; CDR2 reads FQGTGA. The CDR3 loop is CASSLTSPGTSSYNEQFF. The CDR3 DNA sequence: TGTGCCAGCAGCTTAACATCCCCTGGGACTTCTTCCTACAATGAGCAGTTCTTC.

Regarding this clone: Other nucleotide sequences in the sample specify the same CDR3. V usage is TRBV4-2 and J usage is TRBJ2-5; a possible D gene is TRBD2 (6 bases). V lost 4 bases and J 0 bases, leaving 9 bases between the germline ends. There are 14 residues in the CDR3. The germline gives CDR1 LGHNA, CDR2 YNFKEQ. CDR3 protein: CASSLRDYQETQYF. The CDR3 DNA is TGTGCCAGCAGCCTCCGGGACTACCAAGAGACCCAGTACTTC.

This clone was detected once. The J gene is TRBJ1-4, the V gene TRBV5-6, with D perhaps TRBD1 (5 bases). This CDR3 region has 14 residues. V was clipped by 4 bases and J by 5 bases, with 12 bases between them. CDR1 and CDR2 from the germline V gene are SGHDT and YYEEEE. This CDR3 reads CASSPDDSNEKLFF. CDR3 DNA: TGTGCCAGCAGCCCCGACGACAGCAATGAAAAACTGTTTTTT.

The genes are TRBV4-1 and TRBJ1-5; D possibly corresponds to TRBD1 (5 bases). V was pared by 4 bases and J by 6 bases, with 16 bases between. This CDR3 has 15 amino acids. Germline V gene lookup returns CDR1 MGHRA and CDR2 YSYEKL. CDR3 in amino acids: CASSLGEAVTQPQHF. The CDR3 nucleotides read TGCGCCAGCAGCCTAGGGGAGGCAGTTACTCAGCCCCAGCATTTT.